This TCR beta chain was sequenced in a study of shared clonotypes between healthy human individuals. Study-level information: Each donor's CD4 naive and CD4 memory cells filled three plates apiece, CD8 naive two, and CD8 memory one.

Findings and caveats of the study: Limitation of the genetic and exposure-history diversity represented came from the few donors.

This clone has only one observation. The antigen remains undetermined. The CDR3 sequence is 15 residues long. The ends lost 7 bases at V and 4 bases at J; junction bases unmatched: 10. CDR1 is SQVTM and CDR2 is ANQGSEA in the germline V gene. This table comes from immunoSEQ multiplex PCR, and its TCRdb copy is limited to in-frame clones, with some not included. Altogether about 2.5 million clones are present, just under 95% being singletons, with the ten largest covering about 0.41%. Sequencing was done on a sample of naive CD4+ T cells from PBMCs. Sample subset: CD45RA+ positively selected. The source of this sequence is a man between 18 and 29 years old in good health. Some clones in this sample may be carry-over from other donors' samples. V usage is TRBV29-1 and J usage is TRBJ2-1, with TRBD1 matching over 10 bases. CDR3 amino acids: CSALEPGQGYNEQFF. Here the CDR3 DNA reads TGCAGCGCATTAGAACCGGGACAGGGGTACAATGAGCAGTTCTTC.